These 8 T cell receptor beta chains were sequenced from one sample in a study of prognosis after radiotherapy for stage I lung cancer. With two-round multiplex PCR, TCR beta CDR3 sequences were amplified from genomic DNA. With primers specific to each TRBV and TRBJ gene, the first-round PCR was performed. TCRdb processed the multiplex PCR reads anew with MiXCR; each CDR3 protein has one entry. The sample consists of approximately 15,000 distinct CDR3 sequences, just under 45% of them appearing once. Sequencing used PBMCs, obtained before or after stereotactic body radiation therapy (not recorded which). The receptors here all came from a donor aged 50 or older with non-small cell lung cancer.

This clonotype counts as medium-sized. The junction departs from the called germline gene at one end, perhaps through a read error. The gene calls are TRBV27 and TRBJ2-7; D gene uncertain. The CDR3 extends over 13 amino acids. The germline V gene encodes CDR1 MNHEY and CDR2 SMNVEV (reference sequence). The CDR3 DNA follows: TGTGCCAGCAGATTATACGACGGCTACGAGCAGTACTTC. Translation: CASRLYDGYEQYF.

This rearrangement joins TRBV2 to TRBJ2-7; D unclear. The CDR3 runs 11 residues. V gave up 5 bases and J gave up 6 bases, with 8 bases separating them. The germline gives CDR1 SNHLY, CDR2 FYNNEI. The CDR3 protein is CASSTKSEQYF. The CDR3 coding sequence is TGTGCCAGCAGTACAAAATCCGAGCAGTACTTC.

A word on this clonotype: A read error may account for a junction end that differs from germline. This sequence joins TRBV6-5 and TRBJ2-6, with no clear D. The CDR3 runs 14 residues. Per germline, CDR1 MNHEY and CDR2 SVGAGI. This chain's CDR3 is CVSSSQLWANVLTF. CDR3 coding DNA: TGTGTCAGCAGTTCCCAGCTCTGGGCCAACGTCCTGACTTTC.

CDR3 region: CSAGAYEQYF. DNA of the CDR3: TGCAGTGCAGGGGCCTACGAGCAGTACTTC. This chain connects TRBV20-1 to TRBJ2-7, with D perhaps TRBD1 (5 bases). In germline, CDR1 is DFQATT, CDR2 SNEGSKA (reference sequence). V was clipped by 6 bases and J by 2 bases, with 5 bases between them. The CDR3 contains 10 residues.

The chain is built from TRBV20-1 and TRBJ1-2; D perhaps matches TRBD1 (5 bases). The length of the CDR3 is 12 residues. Deletions cut 2 bases from V and 3 bases from J, with 7 bases between. Germline V gene data show CDR1 as DFQATT and CDR2 as SNEGSKA (reference sequence). The CDR3 reads CSARRGDYGYTF. Here the CDR3 DNA reads TGCAGTGCTAGACGGGGCGACTATGGCTACACCTTC.

J is TRBJ2-7 and V is TRBV24-1, with 9 bases aligning to TRBD1. Germline V lookup: CDR1 KGHDR, CDR2 SFDVKD. Trimming took 2 bases from V and 6 from J; bases not matched to a gene: 7. The CDR3 runs 15 residues. The CDR3 region is CATSDSRTGVGEQYF. Here the CDR3 DNA reads TGTGCCACCAGTGATTCAAGGACAGGGGTGGGCGAGCAGTACTTC.

Ten or more counts support this clonotype. This chain connects TRBV5-1 to TRBJ2-1; 12 nucleotides match TRBD1. Germline values: CDR1 SGHRS, CDR2 YFSETQ. The CDR3 is made up of 15 amino acids. J lost 5 bases, V lost 4 bases, and 4 bases had no gene match. The CDR3 nucleotides read TGCGCCAGCAGCCAGGGACAGGGGGCCCACAATGAGCAGTTCTTC. Its protein is CASSQGQGAHNEQFF.

This clonotype was detected ten times or more. This sequence may be a read error, since a much larger clone differs from it by one base. V is TRBV6-2 or TRBV6-3 and J is TRBJ1-6; D ambiguous. The V gene's germline CDR1 is MNHEY and CDR2 SVGEGT. The CDR3 sequence is 12 residues long. The V and J ends lost 5 bases and 8 bases respectively, with 7 bases between them. The CDR3 reads CASSEGHSPLHF. The CDR3 DNA follows: TGTGCCAGCAGTGAAGGGCATTCACCCCTCCACTTT.